This paragraph reports one TCR beta chain. Its antigen is not identified. This entry belongs to a study of cytomegalovirus exposure and HLA in healthy donors. Study-level results: Segments of the TCR beta V type were, in most cases, productive about 87% or about 30% of the time in an earlier analysis. According to the study, around 180 TCR beta chains were cytomegalovirus-associated. A missense variant in DCLRE1C was later tied to TCR beta V- and J-gene trimming.

PCR was performed using 60 Vbeta and 13 Jbeta primers. Only in-frame clones appear in the TCRdb table, and some are missing; sequencing was by immunoSEQ multiplex PCR. The sample has about 110,000 clones, and its top ten clones hold less than 4.5%. Deletions cut 4 bases from V and 6 bases from J, with 11 bases between. CDR1 and CDR2 from the germline V gene are SGHRS and YFSETQ. The CDR3 contains 13 residues. This clonotype was obtained from a man in his thirties or forties in good health and CMV-seronegative. V gene TRBV5-1 combines with J gene TRBJ2-1, with a possible D match to TRBD2 (5 bases). Sequencing was done on a sample of PBMCs. The CDR3 is CASSEGWGNEQFF. The CDR3 bases are TGCGCCAGCAGCGAGGGTTGGGGCAATGAGCAGTTCTTC.